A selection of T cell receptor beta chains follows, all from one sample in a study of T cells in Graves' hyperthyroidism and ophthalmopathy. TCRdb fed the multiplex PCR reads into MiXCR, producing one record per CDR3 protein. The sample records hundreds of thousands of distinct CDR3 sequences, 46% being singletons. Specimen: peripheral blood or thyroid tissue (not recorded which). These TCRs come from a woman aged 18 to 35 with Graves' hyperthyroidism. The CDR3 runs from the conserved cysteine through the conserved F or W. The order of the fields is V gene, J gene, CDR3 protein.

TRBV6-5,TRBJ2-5,CASSGGLAVQETQYF
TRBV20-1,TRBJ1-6,CSARRDRVNSPLHF
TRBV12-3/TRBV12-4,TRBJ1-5,CASSRRGPRDQPQHF
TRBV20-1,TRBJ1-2,CSARDTVSGDYGYTF
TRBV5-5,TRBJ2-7,CASTRDNLSYEQYF
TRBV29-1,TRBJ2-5,CSVVWPDTLQETQYF
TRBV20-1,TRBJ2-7,CSATVMGQAQSYEQYF
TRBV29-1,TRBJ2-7,CSVAGTGDSYEQYF
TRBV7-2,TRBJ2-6,CASSSGVGANVLTF
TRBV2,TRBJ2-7,CASSLLAGYSYEQYF
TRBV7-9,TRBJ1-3,CASSLTTGSSGNTIYF
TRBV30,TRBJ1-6,CAWTDGGGSPLHF
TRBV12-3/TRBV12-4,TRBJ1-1,CASSLDIMNTEAFF